These 31 T cell receptor beta chains were all obtained from the same sample, sequenced in a study of T-cell reconstitution after alpha-beta-depleted transplantation in children. Unique molecular identifiers were incorporated into the prepared TCRbeta library. TCRdb passed the PCR reads through MiXCR, listing each CDR3 protein once. In the table there are some 80,000 distinct CDR3 sequences, around 18% of which are singletons. The material was PBMCs, mostly from graft donor cells, obtained 360 days after TCRalphabeta/CD19-depleted stem cell transplant. Every receptor here comes from a male patient between 2 and 15 years old who had a stem cell transplant for acute lymphoblastic leukemia, so the T cells may come from the graft donor.

This clonotype was recorded many times. The CDR3 sequence is CASSFEGWGNQPQHF. In DNA form, the CDR3 reads TGTGCCAGCAGTTTCGAGGGTTGGGGCAATCAGCCCCAGCATTTT. V gene TRBV12-3 or TRBV12-4 combines with J gene TRBJ1-5, with unresolved D. Trimming cost V 3 bases and J 2 bases, with 11 bases left between them. The CDR3 has 15 residues.

This clonotype was seen more than once but under ten times. The chain has TRBV5-1 and TRBJ2-1; 7 nucleotides agree with TRBD2. CDR3 length equals 16 residues. Germline-derived CDR1 and CDR2 are SGHRS and YFSETQ. V was clipped by 4 bases and J by 3 bases; unmatched bases: 10. CDR3: CASSPRTASGYNEQFF. CDR3 nucleotides: TGCGCCAGCAGCCCAAGGACGGCTAGCGGCTACAATGAGCAGTTCTTC.

The V call is TRBV12-3 or TRBV12-4, the J call TRBJ2-3; 11 bases match TRBD1. J lost 4 bases, V lost 8 bases, and 5 bases had no gene match. The CDR3 consists of 14 residues. The chain's CDR3 is CASRWTGGADTQYF. The CDR3 DNA is TGTGCCAGCCGCTGGACAGGGGGCGCAGATACGCAGTATTTT.

This clonotype was seen ten or more times. The chain is built from TRBV28 and TRBJ2-1; possible D gene TRBD2, 5 bases. CDR1 and CDR2 from the germline V gene are MDHEN and SYDVKM. Trimming removed 6 bases from V and 8 bases from J, with 11 bases in between. This CDR3 region has 12 residues. The CDR3 loop reads CASSPLGDEQFF. The CDR3 DNA is TGTGCCAGCAGCCCACTAGGCGATGAGCAGTTCTTC.

In this sample, this clonotype turned up many times. The V call is TRBV20-1, the J call TRBJ1-2, with D maybe TRBD1 (5 bases). CDR1 is DFQATT, CDR2 SNEGSKA, per germline (reference sequence). The length of the CDR3 is 14 residues. V was trimmed by 0 bases and J by 7 bases, leaving 15 bases between them. The DNA of the CDR3 is TGCAGTGCTAGAGATGAGGGACGGAGGTCTGGCTACACCTTC. This gives the protein CSARDEGRRSGYTF.

This clonotype was counted many times. The J gene is TRBJ2-2, the V gene TRBV27; 14 nucleotides line up with TRBD2. This CDR3 contains 18 residues. The junction had 5 bases not matched to a gene; V was cut back by 5 bases and J by 0 bases. Germline CDR1 reads MNHEY; CDR2 reads SMNVEV (reference sequence). CDR3 in amino acids: CASSPGLAGETNTGELFF. Here the CDR3 DNA reads TGTGCCAGCAGTCCGGGACTAGCGGGAGAGACGAACACCGGGGAGCTGTTTTTT.

The chain couples TRBV5-6 to TRBJ2-1; D is ambiguous. The V end lost 7 bases, the J end lost 1 base, and 24 bases lay between the germline ends. There are 18 residues in the CDR3. Germline loops: CDR1 SGHDT, CDR2 YYEEEE. The CDR3 nucleotides read TGTGCCAGCGGCCCCGGCCCCGCCCCGAGGTGGTCCTACAATGAGCAGTTCTTC. Translation: CASGPGPAPRWSYNEQFF. Supplemented by reference TRBV5-6 and TRBJ2-1, the full variable domain reads DAGVTQSPTHLIKTRGQQVTLRCSPKSGHDTVSWYQQALGQGPQFIFQYYEEEERQRGNFPDRFSGHQFPNYSSELNVNALLLGDSALYLCASGPGPAPRWSYNEQFFGPGTRLTVL.

The chain joins TRBV27 to TRBJ2-7, with D possibly TRBD2 on 6 matching bases. Germline-derived CDR1 and CDR2 are MNHEY and SMNVEV (reference sequence). The CDR3 runs 16 residues. Trimming removed 2 bases at V and 0 bases at J, with 14 bases between. The DNA of the CDR3 is TGTGCCAGCAGTTTACGGCGGGGCTCTGACTCCTACGAGCAGTACTTC. Its protein product is CASSLRRGSDSYEQYF.

This clonotype was recorded many times. The chain has TRBV20-1 and TRBJ2-5; TRBD1 might be the D (7 bases). Germline-derived CDR1 and CDR2 are DFQATT and SNEGSKA (reference sequence). The CDR3 consists of 15 residues. V lost 2 bases and J lost 1, with 14 bases in between. In nucleotides, the CDR3 is TGCAGTGCTAGACAGGGGGGCCGGGCCCAAGAGACCCAGTACTTC. Translated, it gives CSARQGGRAQETQYF.

This clonotype was counted a single time. The V and J genes are TRBV5-6 and TRBJ2-7; 12 bases align to TRBD1. V was pared by 4 bases and J by 7 bases, with 9 bases of the junction left unmatched. The CDR3 spans 15 residues. From germline, CDR1 is SGHDT and CDR2 YYEEEE. The CDR3, as DNA: TGTGCCAGCAGCCACGTGGGACAGGGGGCGCGTGAGCAGTACTTC. Encoded protein: CASSHVGQGAREQYF.

The rearrangement links TRBV6-5 to TRBJ2-5; the match to TRBD2 covers 11 bases. The junction had 5 bases not matched to a gene; V was cut back by 2 bases and J by 3 bases. The CDR3 has 16 amino acids. Germline lookup yields CDR1 MNHEY and CDR2 SVGAGI. In DNA form, the CDR3 reads TGTGCCAGCAGTTACGGACTAGCGGGTTCGAAAGAGACCCAGTACTTC. This encodes CASSYGLAGSKETQYF.

The chain links TRBV20-1 to TRBJ2-1; D not certain. The CDR3 has 15 amino acids. The V end was cut by 1 base, the J end by 0 bases, with 10 bases between. CDR1 and CDR2 from the germline V gene are DFQATT and SNEGSKA (reference sequence). The CDR3 DNA reads TGCAGTGCTAGAGCCTGGGATAGCTCCTACAATGAGCAGTTCTTC. Protein product: CSARAWDSSYNEQFF.

This clonotype has only a few counts. The J gene is TRBJ2-1, the V gene TRBV27, with D hard to call. The CDR3 is made up of 15 amino acids. Trimming left V 5 bases short and J 9 bases short, with 20 bases between. The germline V gene has CDR1 MNHEY and CDR2 SMNVEV (reference sequence). The CDR3 reads CASSPRTATRGEQFF. In DNA form, the CDR3 reads TGTGCCAGCAGTCCCCGGACCGCTACCCGTGGTGAGCAGTTCTTC.

The rearrangement joins TRBV15 to TRBJ2-1; 10 bases agree with TRBD1. CDR1 is LNHNV, CDR2 YYDKDF, per germline (reference sequence). The V and J ends lost 9 bases and 7 bases, in that order; junction bases with no gene match: 6. This CDR3 region has 13 residues. The CDR3 loop reads CATSRTGGNEQFF. The CDR3 bases are TGTGCCACGAGCCGGACAGGGGGGAATGAGCAGTTCTTC. The variable domain in full, completed from reference TRBV15 and TRBJ2-1, reads DAMVIQNPRYQVTQFGKPVTLSCSQTLNHNVMYWYQQKSSQAPKLLFHYYDKDFNNEADTPDNFQSRRPNTSFCFLDIRSPGLGDTAMYLCATSRTGGNEQFFGPGTRLTVL.

Only a few counts were recorded for this clonotype. This chain links TRBV7-2 with TRBJ2-3; D not certain. The CDR3 totals 13 residues. V lost 5 bases and J 6 bases, leaving 12 bases between the germline ends. Germline CDR1 and CDR2: SGHTA and FQGNSA. The CDR3 sequence is CASSQSPTDTQYF. CDR3 nucleotide sequence: TGTGCCAGCAGCCAGTCGCCTACGGATACGCAGTATTTT. The entire variable domain, with the rest obtained from reference TRBV7-2 and TRBJ2-3, is as follows: GAGVSQSPSNKVTEKGKDVELRCDPISGHTALYWYRQSLGQGLEFLIYFQGNSAPDKSGLPSDRFSAERTGGSVSTLTIQRTQQEDSAVYLCASSQSPTDTQYFGPGTRLTVL.

The V gene is TRBV5-1, the J gene TRBJ1-1, with D tentatively TRBD1 (6 bases). V dropped 4 bases and J dropped 4 bases, with 17 bases sitting between them. The CDR3 is made up of 15 amino acids. Per the germline V gene, CDR1 is SGHRS and CDR2 is YFSETQ. The CDR3 DNA reads TGCGCCAGCAGCCAAAGACAGGCCTTGAGCACTGAAGCTTTCTTT. It encodes CASSQRQALSTEAFF. Drawing the rest from reference TRBV5-1 and TRBJ1-1, the complete variable domain is KAGVTQTPRYLIKTRGQQVTLSCSPISGHRSVSWYQQTPGQGLQFLFEYFSETQRNKGNFPGRFSGRQFSNSRSEMNVSTLELGDSALYLCASSQRQALSTEAFFGQGTRLTVV.

This clonotype was seen ten or more times. V is TRBV5-1 and J is TRBJ2-6; D perhaps matches TRBD1 (5 bases). This CDR3 is built from 16 residues. CDR1 SGHRS and CDR2 YFSETQ come from the germline V gene. Trimming took off 3 bases at V and 0 bases at J, with 10 bases between the two ends. The CDR3 is CASSSRQTSGANVLTF. Here the CDR3 DNA reads TGCGCCAGCAGCTCAAGACAGACCTCTGGGGCCAACGTCCTGACTTTC.

This clonotype came up many times. The gene calls are TRBV5-1 and TRBJ2-2; D gene unclear. The CDR3 is made up of 15 amino acids. Between the trimmed V and J ends, which lost 0 bases and 6 bases, there was a span of 12 bases. The germline V gene has CDR1 SGHRS and CDR2 YFSETQ. The CDR3 nucleotides are TGCGCCAGCAGCTTGGTTGCTAGGTCGCCCGGGGAGCTGTTTTTT. Amino acid sequence: CASSLVARSPGELFF.

This clonotype was picked up a small number of times. The genes are TRBV6-1 and TRBJ2-1; 9 bases align to TRBD2. In germline, CDR1 is MNHNS, CDR2 SASEGT. Trimming removed 5 bases from V and 0 bases from J; junction bases left unmatched: 2. The CDR3 has 15 amino acids. The CDR3 region is CASSPSGISYNEQFF. CDR3 in DNA: TGTGCCAGCAGTCCTAGCGGGATCTCCTACAATGAGCAGTTCTTC.

The rearrangement joins TRBV2 to TRBJ2-1; maybe TRBD2 (5 bases). Germline values: CDR1 SNHLY, CDR2 FYNNEI. Trimming took off 11 bases at V and 2 bases at J, with 25 bases between the two ends. This CDR3 spans 17 amino acids. CDR3: CAFSHHLRAAPYNEQFF. The CDR3 coding sequence is TGTGCCTTCAGTCATCATCTGAGAGCGGCTCCCTACAATGAGCAGTTCTTC.

This clonotype has just a few counts. The V call is TRBV28, the J call TRBJ2-7; perhaps TRBD2 as D (6 bases). The V gene's germline CDR1 is MDHEN and CDR2 SYDVKM. V gave up 2 bases and J gave up 1 base, with 15 bases separating them. The CDR3 extends over 16 amino acids. CDR3 loop: CASSLRGGITSYEQYF. The CDR3 bases are TGTGCCAGCAGTTTAAGGGGCGGGATAACTTCCTACGAGCAGTACTTC.

J is TRBJ2-1 and V is TRBV24-1; 10 bases are shared with TRBD1. The CDR3 has 17 amino acids. Germline CDR1 KGHDR, CDR2 SFDVKD. The ends lost 7 bases at V and 8 bases at J; junction bases unmatched: 16. The DNA for the CDR3 is TGTGCCACCAGAGGGGACAGGGGAGGTATTTCGAGCGATGAGCAGTTCTTC. It specifies CATRGDRGGISSDEQFF.

On this clonotype itself: Germline and junction disagree at one end, which may indicate a read error. V gene TRBV5-1 combines with J gene TRBJ2-7, with a possible D match to TRBD1 (6 bases). Germline CDR1 reads SGHRS; CDR2 reads YFSETQ. The length of the CDR3 is 13 residues. The CDR3 protein is CASSLGMDSGQNF. The CDR3 DNA sequence: TGCGCCAGCAGCTTGGGAATGGACAGCGGACAGAACTTC.

The chain links TRBV7-9 to TRBJ1-1; D is perhaps TRBD1 (6 bases). The CDR3 is 13 residues long. Between the trimmed V and J ends, which lost 5 bases and 7 bases, there was a span of 14 bases. Germline V gives CDR1 SEHNR, CDR2 FQNEAQ (reference sequence). CDR3 amino acids: CASSTWTVGEAFF. CDR3 nucleotides: TGTGCCAGCAGCACTTGGACAGTAGGTGAAGCTTTCTTT.

This sequence joins TRBV5-6 and TRBJ1-5; D call uncertain. V lost 2 bases and J lost 2, with 5 bases in between. Germline V CDR1 and CDR2: SGHDT, YYEEEE. The CDR3 loop spans 13 amino acids. The CDR3 protein is CASSFFGNQPQHF. Written as DNA, the CDR3 is TGTGCCAGCAGCTTTTTCGGCAATCAGCCCCAGCATTTT.

A few counts support this clonotype. The V and J genes are TRBV12-3 or TRBV12-4 and TRBJ2-7, with D hard to call. V was clipped by 1 base and J by 4 bases, with 8 bases between them. CDR3 size: 13 residues. DNA of the CDR3: TGTGCCAGCAGTTTAGGCCAGGAGTACGAGCAGTACTTC. This translates into CASSLGQEYEQYF.

This clonotype was detected only a few times. The gene calls are TRBV12-5 and TRBJ1-2, with TRBD1 matching over 8 bases. With V trimmed by 6 bases and J by 2 bases, 2 bases remained unmatched. The CDR3 sequence is 13 residues long. Germline CDR1 LGHNT, CDR2 FRNRAP. The CDR3: CASGRDRNYGYTF. CDR3 nucleotides: TGTGCTAGTGGGAGGGACAGGAACTATGGCTACACCTTC.

This clonotype was found a few times. The chain employs TRBV11-2 and TRBJ2-7; D is undetermined. V dropped 4 bases and J dropped 3 bases, with 7 bases sitting between them. The CDR3 contains 12 residues. Per the germline V gene, CDR1 is SGHAT and CDR2 is FQNNGV. CDR3 bases: TGTGCCAGCAGCTCTCGCATCTACGAGCAGTACTTC. It encodes CASSSRIYEQYF.

The V gene is TRBV5-1, the J gene TRBJ2-3; 11 bases align to TRBD2. V lost 3 bases to trimming and J lost 0 bases; unmatched junction nucleotides: 3. CDR1 and CDR2 from the germline V gene are SGHRS and YFSETQ. The CDR3 is 16 residues long. For the CDR3, the DNA is TGCGCCAGCAGCTCGTGGACTAGCGGGAGCACAGATACGCAGTATTTT. It is translated as CASSSWTSGSTDTQYF.

V gene TRBV24-1 combines with J gene TRBJ2-3, with D unresolved. V was shortened by 1 base and J by 4 bases, with 8 bases between the two germline ends. The CDR3 length is 14 residues. Germline loops: CDR1 KGHDR, CDR2 SFDVKD. CDR3 DNA: TGTGCCACCAGTGATTTTCCCTTCTCAGATACGCAGTATTTT. It encodes CATSDFPFSDTQYF.

There are a few counts of this clonotype. The chain combines TRBV6-1 with TRBJ2-2, with 12 bases that match TRBD2. Germline V lookup: CDR1 MNHNS, CDR2 SASEGT. There are 16 residues in the CDR3. V shed 4 bases and J 7 bases; nucleotides not matched to a gene: 7. The CDR3 protein is CASSALTSGRNGELFF. DNA for the CDR3: TGTGCCAGCAGTGCCTTAACTAGCGGGAGGAACGGGGAGCTGTTTTTT.